Here is one T cell receptor (beta chain) with its context. These data are taken from a study of CD4 and CD8 cells across lung adenocarcinoma regions. MiXCR, run by TCRdb on the PCR reads, gives a single entry per CDR3 protein. The sample contains 20,000 to 25,000 distinct CDR3 sequences, roughly half of which appear only once. Localized lung adenocarcinoma, a non-small cell lung cancer, affected the donors. Looked up from germline, CDR1 is MNHEY and CDR2 is SVGAGI. The CDR3 is 11 residues long. The V gene lost 2 bases and the J gene lost 5 bases, with 1 base spanning the gap. This TCR was sampled from a female donor with lung adenocarcinoma. The CD4 and CD8 labels of this study may be unreliable. V is TRBV6-5 and J is TRBJ2-1; no definite D call. The sample consisted of CD8+ T cells from the center of a lung tumor. The CDR3: CASSYHNEQFF. The CDR3 region has the DNA TGTGCCAGCAGTTACCACAATGAGCAGTTCTTC.